The T cell receptor (beta chain) under discussion was sequenced for a study of PD-L1 blockade in urothelial cancer. Study in general: Bladder-origin urothelial cancer in males covered most of the roughly 29 patients. Each blood sample yielded a median of 141,255 T cells. Study-level results: Tumor-associated clones in blood expanded more at 3 weeks in durable-benefit patients. Lower than median blood TCR clonality before treatment predicted better survival.

Time point denoted: pretreatment peripheral blood. CDR1 is SGHDT and CDR2 is YYEEEE in the germline V gene. Trimming stripped 0 bases from V and 1 base from J, with 10 bases between. This CDR3 region has 15 residues. The method was immunoSEQ multiplex PCR; TCRdb's version includes in-frame clones alone and lacks a portion of them. This repertoire shows fewer than 100,000 clones, around four fifths found once; its top ten account for roughly 6.6%. As concerns this clone: Antigen: not known.

The receptor was derived from a man aged 40-49 years with urothelial cancer. Sequenced material: PBMCs, taken around atezolizumab (anti-PD-L1) treatment. The V call is TRBV5-6, the J call TRBJ2-5; D may be TRBD1 (6 bases). This CDR3 is CASSLERGFQETQYF. The CDR3, as DNA: TGTGCCAGCAGCTTGGAGAGGGGGTTCCAAGAGACCCAGTACTTC.